This T cell receptor (beta chain) stems from a study of vaccination and CD4 T cells after COVID-19. Turning to the study itself: Each person enrolled got two BNT162b2 or mRNA-1273 vaccine doses. Broader study findings: Convalescent patients displayed a median roughly 90% of reactive clones emerging only post-vaccination.

Documented treatment: roughly 11-day PBMC culture with coronavirus spike peptide pools or control peptides (ViraFEST assay). It was on days 3 and 7 that half the medium was replaced with fresh IL-2 medium. CD4+ T cells that had been cultured provided DNA sequenced with the Oncomine TCR Beta short-read assay. TCRdb re-analysed the PCR reads in MiXCR, keeping a single row per CDR3 protein. The table includes approximately 15,000 distinct CDR3 sequences, 45% to 65% detected once. The germline V gene has CDR1 MNHNS and CDR2 SASEGT. CDR3 length: 12 residues. Comments on this clonotype: Antigen: not known. One junction end disagrees with the germline gene, perhaps due to a read error.

The gene calls are TRBV6-1 and TRBJ1-4; 7 bases line up with TRBD1. Sequencing used CD4+ T cells from blood, cultured in vitro. The clonotype originates from a human donor who had recovered from COVID-19. This chain's CDR3 is CASRSSGQPKVF. Written as DNA, the CDR3 is TGTGCCAGCAGGAGCTCGGGACAGCCGAAAGTTTTT.